This record looks at one TCR beta chain sequence and its context. What it binds is unknown. These data come from a study of beta chain features in type 1 diabetes. Study conclusions and caveats: Relative to healthy donors, patients appeared to have naive, central memory and Treg TCRB repertoires that were more similar.

The CDR3 is made up of 16 amino acids. Germline V gene data show CDR1 as SGHRS and CDR2 as YFSETQ. Trimming pared 4 bases from V and 0 bases from J, leaving 13 bases between. The whole isolated RNA underwent reverse transcription, so sequencing captured expressed TCRB transcripts. Only in-frame clones appear in the TCRdb table, and some are missing; sequencing was by immunoSEQ multiplex PCR. The profile shows some 900,000 clones, roughly 15% of them singletons. The authors took one heparinised blood draw, averaging about 110 mL, from each donor. CD45RO/CCR7/CD25/CD127/CD95/CD27 sorting isolated CD4+ naive, central memory, regulatory and stem cell-like memory cells.

The chain links TRBV5-1 to TRBJ2-2; D may be TRBD1 (7 bases). This sequence originates from a woman in her late teens or twenties in good health. Specimen: naive CD4+ T cells from blood. CDR3 amino acids: CASSGTAGPNTGELFF. For the CDR3, the DNA is TGCGCCAGCAGCGGGACAGCGGGCCCGAACACCGGGGAGCTGTTTTTT. The full variable domain, rest sourced from reference TRBV5-1 and TRBJ2-2, is KAGVTQTPRYLIKTRGQQVTLSCSPISGHRSVSWYQQTPGQGLQFLFEYFSETQRNKGNFPGRFSGRQFSNSRSEMNVSTLELGDSALYLCASSGTAGPNTGELFFGEGSRLTVL.